A single sample is the source of the 19 T cell receptor beta chains below, sequenced in a study of early T cells in non-severe SARS-CoV-2 infection. TCRdb reanalysed the 5' RACE reads using MiXCR and keeps one entry per CDR3 protein. The sample shows about 70,000 distinct CDR3 sequences, about 4.9% of them seen only once. Here the sequenced sample was whole blood, taken at baseline. The receptor set was obtained from an adult who was a healthcare worker with PCR-confirmed SARS-CoV-2 infection or an uninfected control (not recorded which). The donor label of this sample is uncertain.

This clonotype was counted many times. The genes are TRBV6-6 and TRBJ2-5, with 8 bases identical to TRBD1. Trimming at V came to 1 base and at J to 4 bases, leaving 11 bases not matched to a gene. CDR1 and CDR2 from the germline V gene are MNHNY and SVGAGI (reference sequence). CDR3 size: 17 residues. CDR3 DNA sequence: TGTGCCAGCAGTTACTTAGCCCCTAGCACAGGGGGAGAGACCCAGTACTTC. Translated, it gives CASSYLAPSTGGETQYF.

There are many counts of this clonotype. This chain uses TRBV20-1 with TRBJ1-5; possible D gene TRBD1, 6 bases. Germline V lookup: CDR1 DFQATT, CDR2 SNEGSKA (reference sequence). The CDR3 totals 16 residues. The V gene lost 4 bases and the J gene lost 1 base, with 17 bases spanning the gap. The CDR3 DNA reads as TGCAGTGCTACCTACCCGGGGGGCGTGAGCAATCAGCCCCAGCATTTT. Its translation is CSATYPGGVSNQPQHF.

At least ten counts were recorded for this clonotype. The chain couples TRBV11-2 to TRBJ1-1; D unresolved. V was trimmed by 1 base and J by 1 base, leaving 4 bases between them. The CDR3 length is 13 residues. The germline gives CDR1 SGHAT, CDR2 FQNNGV. This CDR3 is CASSLGRNTEAFF. CDR3 bases: TGTGCCAGCAGCTTAGGGCGGAACACTGAAGCTTTCTTT.

At least ten counts were recorded for this clonotype. The V and J genes are TRBV7-6 and TRBJ2-7; D may correspond to TRBD1 or TRBD2 (5 bases each). The CDR3 spans 17 residues. Trimming took off 0 bases at V and 2 bases at J, with 17 bases between the two ends. The germline CDR1 and CDR2 sequences are SGHVS and FNYEAQ. CDR3 protein: CASSLAAGDAGTYEQYF. The CDR3, as DNA: TGTGCCAGCAGCTTAGCGGCTGGGGACGCAGGAACCTACGAGCAGTACTTC.

The J gene is TRBJ1-5, the V gene TRBV20-1; 9 bases are a match to TRBD1. The V segment lost 0 bases and the J segment 7 bases; nucleotides outside the gene matches: 7. The germline V gene encodes CDR1 DFQATT and CDR2 SNEGSKA (reference sequence). This CDR3 contains 15 residues. CDR3 coding DNA: TGCAGTGCTAGAGATTTGGACAGGGGTGGACAGCCCCAGCATTTT. This gives the protein CSARDLDRGGQPQHF.

The gene calls are TRBV7-6 and TRBJ2-5; 12 nucleotides align to TRBD2. Germline trimming cut 4 bases from V and 0 bases from J; bases unmatched to any gene: 0. This CDR3 comprises 15 residues. Germline CDR1 reads SGHVS; CDR2 reads FNYEAQ. CDR3 amino acids: CASSSSGGDQETQYF. The DNA of the CDR3 is TGTGCCAGCAGCTCTAGCGGGGGGGACCAAGAGACCCAGTACTTC.

This clonotype came up many times. V and J are TRBV20-1 and TRBJ1-2; D is uncertain. The V and J ends lost 6 bases and 5 bases respectively, with 16 bases between them. Germline CDR1 DFQATT, CDR2 SNEGSKA (reference sequence). The CDR3 loop spans 13 amino acids. As DNA, the CDR3 is TGCAGTGCCCCCGACGACGCAAGTTATGGCTACACCTTC. Its translation is CSAPDDASYGYTF.

In this sample, this clonotype turned up a few times. The genes are TRBV7-9 and TRBJ2-7; no firm D call. Germline V gives CDR1 SEHNR, CDR2 FQNEAQ (reference sequence). The CDR3 is 11 residues long. The V end was cut by 6 bases, the J end by 4 bases, with 7 bases between. CDR3 DNA: TGTGCCAGCAGAAACAAATACGAGCAGTACTTC. This codes for CASRNKYEQYF.

This clonotype was observed at least ten times. The chain employs TRBV7-6 and TRBJ1-1, with TRBD1 matching 7 bases. The J segment lost 0 bases and the V segment lost 5 bases, leaving 3 bases of the junction unmatched. Germline CDR1 is SGHVS and CDR2 is FNYEAQ. The CDR3 length is 14 residues. The CDR3 loop is CASSPTGMNTEAFF. In nucleotides, the CDR3 is TGTGCCAGCAGCCCGACAGGGATGAACACTGAAGCTTTCTTT.

The table lists this clonotype with many counts. The chain employs TRBV7-2 and TRBJ1-2, with D possibly TRBD1 on 5 matching bases. Trimming stripped 5 bases from V and 8 bases from J, with 18 bases between. Germline values: CDR1 SGHTA, CDR2 FQGNSA. The CDR3 is 14 residues long. The DNA of the CDR3 is TGTGCCAGCAGCACACCGGGGGGTTTTTGGGGCTACACCTTC. Protein sequence: CASSTPGGFWGYTF. Variable domain in full (rest from reference TRBV7-2 and TRBJ1-2): GAGVSQSPSNKVTEKGKDVELRCDPISGHTALYWYRQSLGQGLEFLIYFQGNSAPDKSGLPSDRFSAERTGGSVSTLTIQRTQQEDSAVYLCASSTPGGFWGYTFGSGTRLTVV.

V and J are TRBV20-1 and TRBJ1-3; no definite D call. This CDR3 contains 12 residues. Germline V lookup: CDR1 DFQATT, CDR2 SNEGSKA (reference sequence). With 3 bases removed from V and 4 bases from J, the gap between germline ends came to 7 bases. CDR3 nucleotide sequence: TGCAGTGCTAGCGAGGGAGGAAACACCATATATTTT. It yields the protein CSASEGGNTIYF.

This clonotype was detected many times. The chain couples TRBV10-1 to TRBJ2-2, with D uncertain. This CDR3 has 17 residues. Trimming left V 4 bases short and J 0 bases short, with 15 bases between. In germline, CDR1 is WNHNN, CDR2 SYGVQD (reference sequence). The CDR3: CASSGNSELANTGELFF. Written as DNA, the CDR3 is TGCGCCAGCAGTGGGAACAGCGAACTCGCGAACACCGGGGAGCTGTTTTTT.

Ten or more counts support this clonotype. The V and J genes are TRBV20-1 and TRBJ2-7, with 7 positions matching TRBD1. Germline lookup yields CDR1 DFQATT and CDR2 SNEGSKA (reference sequence). The CDR3 is made up of 14 amino acids. Trimming removed 5 bases from V and 3 bases from J; junction bases left unmatched: 10. CDR3 in amino acids: CSARRGGGIYEQYF. The DNA of the CDR3 is TGCAGTGCTCGCCGAGGGGGCGGTATCTACGAGCAGTACTTC.

V is TRBV20-1 and J is TRBJ1-1; D possibly corresponds to TRBD1 (5 bases). Germline lookup yields CDR1 DFQATT and CDR2 SNEGSKA (reference sequence). The CDR3 is made up of 13 amino acids. With 0 bases removed from V and 10 bases from J, the gap between germline ends came to 15 bases. CDR3 region: CSARDPLGGRAFF. The CDR3 DNA reads as TGCAGTGCTAGAGACCCCCTCGGGGGAAGAGCTTTCTTT.

This clonotype was counted at least ten times. V and J are TRBV19 and TRBJ2-1; no definite D call. The CDR3 is 16 residues long. V was trimmed by 0 bases and J by 1 base, leaving 10 bases between them. The germline V gene encodes CDR1 LNHDA and CDR2 SQIVND (reference sequence). In nucleotides, the CDR3 is TGTGCCAGTAGTATAGATCAAGGGTTTTCCTACAATGAGCAGTTCTTC. It yields the protein CASSIDQGFSYNEQFF.

Ten or more counts support this clonotype. This chain connects TRBV6-5 to TRBJ1-1, with D hard to call. CDR1 is MNHEY, CDR2 SVGAGI, per germline. The CDR3 spans 14 residues. Trimming shortened V by 2 bases and J by 4 bases, and 11 bases separated the two germline ends. This CDR3 is CASSYTQEGTEAFF. The CDR3 DNA sequence: TGTGCCAGCAGTTACACCCAGGAGGGCACTGAAGCTTTCTTT.

There are many counts of this clonotype. The V call is TRBV6-5, the J call TRBJ2-3; a weak D match, TRBD2 (7 bases). The CDR3 is 16 residues long. CDR1 and CDR2 (germline): MNHEY, SVGAGI. Between the trimmed V and J ends, which lost 0 bases and 4 bases, there was a span of 14 bases. The CDR3 reads CASSYSGGGVADTQYF. The DNA of the CDR3 is TGTGCCAGCAGTTACTCGGGAGGGGGGGTAGCAGATACGCAGTATTTT.

This clonotype was seen a handful of times. The chain couples TRBV7-9 to TRBJ2-2; 7 bases map to TRBD1. Germline V CDR1 and CDR2: SEHNR, FQNEAQ (reference sequence). V dropped 2 bases and J dropped 4; count of bases not matched to a gene: 4. This CDR3 is 15 amino acids long. DNA for the CDR3: TGTGCCAGCAGCTTAACGGACAGGAGCACCGGGGAGCTGTTTTTT. Encoded protein: CASSLTDRSTGELFF. The full variable domain, rest sourced from reference TRBV7-9 and TRBJ2-2, is DTGVSQNPRHKITKRGQNVTFRCDPISEHNRLYWYRQTLGQGPEFLTYFQNEAQLEKSRLLSDRFSAERPKGSFSTLEIQRTEQGDSAMYLCASSLTDRSTGELFFGEGSRLTVL.

This clonotype was picked up one time. This chain joins TRBV13 and TRBJ2-7; 10 bases agree with TRBD1. CDR3 length equals 14 residues. The germline gives CDR1 PRHDT, CDR2 FYEKMQ (reference sequence). With 5 bases clipped from V and 6 bases from J, the junction kept 7 bases outside the gene matches. The DNA of the CDR3 is TGTGCCAGCAGCCTTCCGACAGGGGGCCCCGAGCAGTACTTC. The encoded protein is CASSLPTGGPEQYF.